Detailed here is one T cell receptor beta chain. J lost 9 bases, V lost 1 base, and 5 bases had no gene match. Germline values: CDR1 LGHDT, CDR2 YNNKEL (reference sequence). CDR3 length: 14 amino acids. These data are taken from a study of blood T cell repertoires in COVID-19. This table comes from immunoSEQ multiplex PCR, and its TCRdb copy is limited to in-frame clones, with some not included. The sample carries some 110,000 clones, 70% to 80% recorded once. Sequencing input: peripheral blood. The chain combines TRBV3-1 (or the pseudogene TRBV3-2) with TRBJ1-3; 8 nucleotides align to TRBD1. This clonotype originated in a man aged 70 or older with acute or convalescent COVID-19. CDR3: CASSQVGGQGTIYF. As DNA, the CDR3 is TGTGCCAGCAGCCAAGTGGGCGGACAGGGCACCATATATTTT.